This TCR beta chain originates from a study of vaccination and CD4 T cells after COVID-19 (dated by TCRdb to between 2021 and 2023). For the wider study: The convalescent cohort comprised six males and four females, including two Hispanic individuals, seven Caucasians, two Asians and one multiracial person. Each participant got two doses of either the Pfizer-BioNTech BNT162b2 vaccine (n=8) or the Moderna mRNA-1273 vaccine (n=2). Post-COVID blood samples were collected from convalescent patients a median of roughly 100 days after diagnosis, with a range of roughly 30 to 161 days. Post-vaccine blood samples were collected a median of approximately 77 days after the second vaccine dose, ranging from about 13 to 241 days. The cultures were stimulated with overlapping spike peptide pools from SARS-CoV-2 and from the common cold coronaviruses HCoV-NL63, HCoV-OC43 and HCoV-229E. Control cultures used a CEFX viral epitope pool as positive control, an HIV-1 Nef peptide pool as negative control, or no peptide. In over 8 COVID-19 convalescent patients and a few infection-naive healthy vaccine recipients, the spike-specific CD4+ TCR repertoire before mRNA vaccination was compared with the repertoire after mRNA vaccination.

The paper's findings and limits, for the study overall: In convalescent patients, a median around 90% of post-vaccine SARS-CoV-2-reactive clones were detected only after vaccination, and vaccine-specific priming was suggested by this finding. Of the vaccine-specific clones found in convalescent patients, nearly all (304 of 307) were mono-reactive for SARS-CoV-2 spike instead of being cross-reactive with common cold coronaviruses. Relatively few convalescent patients were included in the study, and early timepoints after natural infection were not analyzed. Although the median number of SARS-CoV-2-reactive clonotypes went up from fewer than 25 after infection to 35 to 40 after vaccination, the increase was not significant.

For this clonotype: What this receptor recognizes is not known. Base qualities are missing; no much larger clone stands one base away.

The CDR3 starts with the cysteine, ends with the phenylalanine, and has 13 residues. The only DNA kept is the CDR3, 39 bases in frame from the first base. Sequences WNHNN (CDR1) and SYGVQD (CDR2) are obtained from the germline V gene (reference sequence). V was cut back by 4 bases and J by 8 bases, leaving a gap of 14 bases between them. Libraries were built with PCR. At the Johns Hopkins FTIC core, DNA from the cultured CD4+ T cells underwent TCR sequencing with the Oncomine TCR Beta short-read assay. The QIAamp micro DNA kit was used to extract genomic DNA from the cultured CD4+ T cells. The Oncomine TCR Beta libraries from cultured CD4+ T cells were pooled using unique dual indexes and then sequenced on an Illumina iSeq 100. The published analysis was carried out like this. Non-productive sequences were removed, and CDR3s that did not start with C, did not end with F or W, or were shorter than 7 amino acids were discarded. Antigen-specific clonotypes were identified with the MANAFEST web application by comparing peptide-stimulated wells with reference and other culture wells. An FDR below 0.05, an odds ratio above 5, and a productive frequency above 0.1% in at least two of three replicate wells were required for clones to be considered positive. A clonotype counted as cross-reactive if it showed significant expansion both in the SARS-CoV-2 spike wells and in at least one common cold coronavirus spike condition. CDR3 homology was assessed with Levenshtein distances (stringdist) and unrooted phylogenetic trees (ape) in R version 3.6.1. TCRdb redid the processing of the public reads, applying fastp at Q25 and MiXCR, and retained in-frame beta chains. Duplicate CDR3 protein sequences are folded into a single record with the most common DNA and genes. The V and J calls were not made by the authors but by TCRdb's processing. Counted in this sample were roughly 16,000 distinct CDR3 sequences; about three quarters of them appeared once. The ten largest clones capture over 9% of the sample.

The intended sense of this specimen's treatment or condition label: approximately nine-day PBMC culture with coronavirus spike peptide pools or control peptides (ViraFEST assay). To expand antigen-specific T cells with peptide pools and then pick out the expanded clonotypes through TCR sequencing, the study relied on the ViraFEST assay. Negative nucleocapsid antibody tests before and after vaccination confirmed that the healthy vaccine recipients had no prior SARS-CoV-2 infection. Each well held millions of PBMCs cultured in IMDM containing about 5% human AB serum and approximately 9.8 IU/ml IL-2, with 8.5 to 10 ug/ml peptide pools added. On days 3 and 7, half of the culture medium was replaced with fresh IL-2-containing medium. Once the cells had been in culture for over nine days, the EasySep CD4+ T cell isolation kit was used to isolate CD4+ T cells by negative selection. Ficoll-Paque Plus gradient centrifugation was used to isolate PBMCs from whole blood, and the isolated PBMCs were then either used fresh or cryopreserved at -140C. In general, triplicate wells were set up for every culture condition.

The clonotype comes from a human donor who received a COVID-19 vaccine. The rearranged segments are TRBV10-1 and TRBJ1-2; the D gene is possibly TRBD1, with 5 bases matching. The sequenced sample was CD4+ T cells from blood, cultured in vitro, obtained after SARS-CoV-2 vaccination. The CDR3 region: CASSGADGTGYTF. The nucleotides read TGCGCCAGCAGTGGGGCGGACGGGACCGGCTACACCTTC.